The sequence of this T cell receptor beta chain was determined in a study of cytomegalovirus exposure and HLA in healthy donors. Study-level results: TCR beta V- and J-gene trimming was later associated with a missense DCLRE1C variant. According to reports, the classifier identified cytomegalovirus status with high specificity and sensitivity. Per a prior analysis, the majority of TCR beta V segments were productive roughly 90% or roughly 30% of the time.

Nominally healthy donors provided the samples, though records likely missed some immune exposures. As regards this clone: Its matching antigen is unknown.

The study ran its PCR with 60 Vbeta and 13 Jbeta primers. Sequenced by immunoSEQ multiplex PCR; TCRdb stores in-frame clones only, minus some. The sample lists 130,000 to 150,000 clones, 70% to 80% occurring once. This TCR came from a woman in her fifties or sixties in good health and CMV-seronegative. The sequencing sample was made of PBMCs.

The CDR3 loop is CASSLGPAETPQETQYF. In DNA form, the CDR3 reads TGTGCCAGCAGCTTAGGCCCAGCGGAAACACCCCAAGAGACCCAGTACTTC. The gene calls are TRBV13 and TRBJ2-5, with D possibly TRBD2 on 5 matching bases. Trimming stripped 0 bases from V and 1 base from J, with 15 bases between. Germline V CDR1 and CDR2: PRHDT, FYEKMQ (reference sequence). The CDR3 spans 17 residues. Supplemented by reference TRBV13 and TRBJ2-5, the full variable domain reads AAGVIQSPRHLIKEKRETATLKCYPIPRHDTVYWYQQGPGQDPQFLISFYEKMQSDKGSIPDRFSAQQFSDYHSELNMSSLELGDSALYFCASSLGPAETPQETQYFGPGTRLLVL.